This passage covers 10 T cell receptor beta chains from one sample sequenced in a study of cytomegalovirus exposure and HLA in healthy donors. Repertoires were generated with immunoSEQ multiplex PCR, while TCRdb's copy carries only in-frame clones and drops some. Among about 140,000 clones, approximately 84% were seen once, and the ten largest hold 25% to 30%. Sequencing was done on a sample of PBMCs. The receptors originated from a man younger than 45 in good health and CMV-seropositive.

The CDR3 sequence is CASSPPGLAVNYNEQFF. The CDR3, as DNA: TGTGCCAGCAGCCCCCCCGGGCTAGCGGTGAACTACAATGAGCAGTTCTTC. This chain connects TRBV9 to TRBJ2-1; 7 bases align to TRBD2. The CDR3 contains 17 residues. Per germline, CDR1 SGDLS and CDR2 YYNGEE. V shed 4 bases, J shed 3 bases, and the junction held 13 bases outside the gene matches. Supplemented by reference TRBV9 and TRBJ2-1, the full variable domain reads DSGVTQTPKHLITATGQRVTLRCSPRSGDLSVYWYQQSLDQGLQFLIQYYNGEERAKGNILERFSAQQFPDLHSELNLSSLELGDSALYFCASSPPGLAVNYNEQFFGPGTRLTVL.

This clone was detected once. J is TRBJ1-2 and V is TRBV28; D is ambiguous. The V gene's germline CDR1 is MDHEN and CDR2 SYDVKM. The CDR3 has 13 residues. V gave up 5 bases and J gave up 6 bases, with 13 bases separating them. The DNA of the CDR3 is TGTGCCAGCAGTACGGTTGCGGGTAATGGCTACACCTTC. Its protein product is CASSTVAGNGYTF.

The V call is TRBV13, the J call TRBJ2-1; tentative D call: TRBD1 (6 bases). Germline V gene lookup returns CDR1 PRHDT and CDR2 FYEKMQ (reference sequence). This CDR3 spans 14 amino acids. The germline V and J ends were trimmed by 4 bases and 10 bases, with 17 bases remaining between them. For the CDR3, the DNA is TGTGCCAGCAGCTCCAACGTCGGGGACACCGAGCAGTTCTTC. Translation gives CASSSNVGDTEQFF.

The rearrangement joins TRBV18 to TRBJ1-2; 8 bases are shared with TRBD1. The CDR3 has 14 residues. Germline assignment: CDR1 KGHSH and CDR2 LQKENI. V lost 3 bases and J lost 6; bases outside the gene matches: 6. DNA of the CDR3: TGTGCCAGCTCACCCTCGGACAGGGAGGATGGCTACACCTTC. Translation: CASSPSDREDGYTF.

The rearrangement links TRBV19 to TRBJ1-5; 12 nucleotides align to TRBD1. The CDR3 contains 16 residues. Germline CDR1 and CDR2: LNHDA and SQIVND (reference sequence). V was pared by 5 bases and J by 7 bases, with 9 bases of the junction left unmatched. CDR3 in amino acids: CASSPRDRGREQPQHF. The CDR3 coding sequence is TGTGCCAGTAGTCCCCGGGACAGGGGGCGAGAACAGCCCCAGCATTTT.

This chain links TRBV27 with TRBJ2-1, with D perhaps TRBD2 (6 bases). Trimming cost V 4 bases and J 7 bases, with 14 bases left between them. Germline loops: CDR1 MNHEY, CDR2 SMNVEV (reference sequence). The CDR3 runs 14 residues. CDR3 bases: TGTGCCAGCAGTTGGTTGTCAGGGAGGAATGAGCAGTTCTTC. This sequence encodes CASSWLSGRNEQFF.

The chain employs TRBV25-1 and TRBJ2-3; 8 bases fit TRBD1. The CDR3 is made up of 16 amino acids. CDR1 and CDR2 (germline): MGHDK, SYGVNS. V shed 3 bases, J shed 4 bases, and the junction held 9 bases outside the gene matches. DNA of the CDR3: TGTGCCAGCAGTGACCCTTGGGCAGGGGGCGCAGATACGCAGTATTTT. Protein sequence: CASSDPWAGGADTQYF.

V usage is TRBV6-4 and J usage is TRBJ2-2, with 7 bases fitting TRBD2. The CDR3 contains 14 residues. The V gene's germline CDR1 is MRHNA and CDR2 SNTAGT. Trimming took 6 bases from V and 4 from J; bases not matched to a gene: 5. The CDR3 nucleotides are TGTGCCAGCAGCGAACTAGCGAGCACCGGGGAGCTGTTTTTT. This sequence encodes CASSELASTGELFF.

The V and J genes are TRBV13 and TRBJ2-7; possibly TRBD1 for D (6 bases). The CDR3 spans 14 residues. Trimming took 6 bases from V and 0 from J, leaving 12 bases between them. In germline, CDR1 is PRHDT, CDR2 FYEKMQ (reference sequence). CDR3 DNA sequence: TGTGCCAGCAGTAACCAGGGGAGCTCCTACGAGCAGTACTTC. Translating gives CASSNQGSSYEQYF.

The chain has TRBV7-6 and TRBJ2-5, with 8 nucleotides matching TRBD1. Looked up from germline, CDR1 is SGHVS and CDR2 is FNYEAQ. The length of the CDR3 is 15 residues. V was clipped by 1 base and J by 4 bases; unmatched bases: 5. CDR3 nucleotides: TGTGCCAGCAGCTTAGAACAGGGGGTTGGAGAGACCCAGTACTTC. Protein: CASSLEQGVGETQYF.